The 23 T cell receptor beta chains listed next were all sequenced from one sample in a study of CD8+CD57+ T cells in acquired aplastic anemia. Profiling that covered TCR beta VDJ and CDR3 relied on genomic DNA as its template. TCRdb analysed the reads with MiXCR anew, one entry per CDR3 protein. Of approximately 190,000 distinct CDR3 sequences in the sample, 64% were seen once. Sequencing was performed on sorted CD4+, CD8+, or CD8+CD57+ T cells (not recorded which) from PBMCs. The receptors come from a human donor with severe aplastic anemia or a healthy control (not recorded which).

The chain couples TRBV9 to TRBJ2-1; D is uncertain. Germline V gene lookup returns CDR1 SGDLS and CDR2 YYNGEE. Deletions cut 0 bases from V and 9 bases from J, with 13 bases between. The length of the CDR3 is 14 residues. The chain's CDR3 is CASSVGLVFTEQFF. The CDR3 DNA is TGTGCCAGCAGCGTAGGGCTAGTTTTTACTGAGCAGTTCTTC.

This clonotype was found a few times. V and J are TRBV7-8 and TRBJ2-5; the D is unclear. Germline CDR1 reads SGHVS; CDR2 reads FQNEAQ. V was clipped by 0 bases and J by 2 bases, with 4 bases between them. This CDR3 contains 13 residues. The CDR3 sequence: CASSLAQQETQYF. Here the CDR3 DNA reads TGTGCCAGCAGCTTAGCACAGCAAGAGACCCAGTACTTC. The entire variable domain, with the rest obtained from reference TRBV7-8 and TRBJ2-5, is as follows: GAGVSQSPRYKVAKRGQDVALRCDPISGHVSLFWYQQALGQGPEFLTYFQNEAQLDKSGLPSDRFFAERPEGSVSTLKIQRTQQEDSAVYLCASSLAQQETQYFGPGTRLLVL.

V is TRBV7-2 and J is TRBJ1-1, with D hard to call. The CDR3 totals 14 residues. Trimming cost V 3 bases and J 1 base, with 9 bases left between them. Germline V gene sequence: CDR1 SGHTA, CDR2 FQGNSA. The CDR3 DNA follows: TGTGCCAGCAGCTTTAGAAAAGGGAACACTGAAGCTTTCTTT. Translated: CASSFRKGNTEAFF.

The J gene is TRBJ2-3, the V gene TRBV19, with TRBD2 identical over 10 bases. J gave up 5 bases and V 5 bases, and 7 bases lay outside the gene matches. The CDR3 runs 15 residues. Per the germline V gene, CDR1 is LNHDA and CDR2 is SQIVND (reference sequence). CDR3 nucleotides: TGTGCCAGTAGTGTTGCTAGCGGGAGTGGAGATACGCAGTATTTT. Its protein is CASSVASGSGDTQYF.

This chain uses TRBV7-2 with TRBJ2-7, with TRBD2 as a possible D gene (7 bases). V lost 9 bases and J lost 6, with 21 bases in between. This CDR3 comprises 14 residues. The germline CDR1 and CDR2 sequences are SGHTA and FQGNSA. The DNA of the CDR3 is TGTGCCAGTAGTATAGGGCGGGGGCGCAGCGAGCAGTACTTC. Residues: CASSIGRGRSEQYF.

V is TRBV7-8 and J is TRBJ1-3; D is undetermined. CDR3 size: 14 residues. In germline, CDR1 is SGHVS, CDR2 FQNEAQ. V lost 1 base to trimming and J lost 6 bases, with 10 bases between them. The CDR3 sequence is CASSLGQTENTIYF. The CDR3 nucleotides are TGTGCCAGCAGCTTAGGGCAGACTGAAAACACCATATATTTT.

Points on this clonotype: A single base separates this from a much larger clone, so it may be a read error. The V and J genes are TRBV7-9 and TRBJ2-2; no reliable D call. The germline V gene encodes CDR1 SEHNR and CDR2 FQNEAQ (reference sequence). This CDR3 has 13 amino acids. Trimming stripped 2 bases from V and 6 bases from J, with 7 bases between. This CDR3 is CASSLISAGELFF. CDR3 in DNA: TGTGCCAGCAGCTTAATTAGTGCCGGGGAGCTGTTTTTT.

CDR3 DNA sequence: TGTGCCAGCAGTCCCCCGACAAGCTATGGCTACACCTTC. As protein: CASSPPTSYGYTF. This chain joins TRBV7-9 and TRBJ1-2; D remains ambiguous. The CDR3 is 13 amino acids. Looked up from germline, CDR1 is SEHNR and CDR2 is FQNEAQ (reference sequence). Trimming removed 6 bases at V and 4 bases at J, with 12 bases between.

This clonotype was found once. The chain couples TRBV7-2 to TRBJ1-1; TRBD1 matches at 8 bases. V lost 1 base to trimming and J lost 5 bases; unmatched junction nucleotides: 6. The germline CDR1 and CDR2 sequences are SGHTA and FQGNSA. This CDR3 is 15 amino acids long. In nucleotides, the CDR3 is TGTGCCAGCAGCTTAGGCAGGGGGCGCGGGACTGAAGCTTTCTTT. This gives the protein CASSLGRGRGTEAFF.

With respect to this clonotype: One end of the junction fails to match germline, which may point to a read error. This sequence joins TRBV7-7 and TRBJ2-7, with D perhaps TRBD2 (5 bases). CDR1 and CDR2 (germline): SSHAT, FNYEAQ (reference sequence). This CDR3 contains 15 residues. CDR3 loop: CASSLALGSSYEQYF. The CDR3 nucleotides read TGTGCTAGCAGCTTAGCGTTGGGCAGTTCCTACGAGCAGTACTTC. Based on the CDR3 plus reference TRBV7-7 and TRBJ2-7, the full variable domain is GAGVSQSPRYKVTKRGQDVTLRCDPISSHATLYWYQQALGQGPEFLTYFNYEAQPDKSGLPSDRFSAERPEGSISTLTIQRTEQRDSAMYRCASSLALGSSYEQYFGPGTRLTVT.

This clonotype has just a few counts. The CDR3 bases are TGCAGTGCTAGAGGACTAGGTGTAGGAGAGACCCAGTACTTC. Protein: CSARGLGVGETQYF. The rearrangement uses TRBV20-1 and TRBJ2-5, with D possibly matching TRBD2 (6 bases). Germline V gene data show CDR1 as DFQATT and CDR2 as SNEGSKA (reference sequence). This CDR3 spans 14 amino acids. Deletions cut 1 base from V and 4 bases from J, with 13 bases between.

This clonotype has only a few counts. The chain has TRBV5-1 and TRBJ2-5; D is unclear. Germline V gene data show CDR1 as SGHRS and CDR2 as YFSETQ. The V end lost 0 bases, the J end lost 2 bases, and 5 bases lay between the germline ends. The CDR3 runs 13 residues. The CDR3 region is CASSLEPQETQYF. CDR3 DNA sequence: TGCGCCAGCAGCTTGGAGCCTCAAGAGACCCAGTACTTC.

J is TRBJ2-5 and V is TRBV20-1; tentative D call: TRBD2 (5 bases). V was pared by 3 bases and J by 5 bases, with 10 bases between. This CDR3 contains 12 residues. The germline gives CDR1 DFQATT, CDR2 SNEGSKA (reference sequence). The CDR3 coding sequence is TGCAGTGCTAGTCCGGGAACGGAGACCCAGTACTTC. Protein: CSASPGTETQYF.

This clonotype has ten or more counts. Germline and junction disagree at one end, which may indicate a read error. The rearrangement links TRBV6-4 to TRBJ2-1; maybe TRBD2 (6 bases). This CDR3 region has 15 residues. Germline CDR1 and CDR2: MRHNA and SNTAGT. The CDR3 region is CASSVASDSSNEQFF. The CDR3, as DNA: TGTGCCAGCAGTGTTGCTAGCGACTCCTCCAATGAGCAGTTCTTC.

The chain has TRBV29-1 and TRBJ2-3; TRBD1 is a possible D gene (6 bases). The CDR3 has 14 residues. The V gene lost 8 bases and the J gene lost 3 bases, with 18 bases spanning the gap. CDR1 is SQVTM and CDR2 is ANQGSEA in the germline V gene. CDR3 in amino acids: CSTALVQGTDTQYF. Here the CDR3 DNA reads TGCAGCACTGCTTTGGTGCAGGGGACAGATACGCAGTATTTT.

Notes on this clonotype: The junction shows a germline mismatch at one end, possibly a read error. The CDR3 coding sequence is TGCGCCAGCAGATCGGCAGGGGCGTATCATAATTCACCCCTCCACTTT. It translates to CASRSAGAYHNSPLHF. V usage is TRBV9 and J usage is TRBJ1-6; possibly TRBD1 for D (6 bases). Looked up from germline, CDR1 is SGDLS and CDR2 is YYNGEE. This CDR3 is built from 16 residues. Supplemented by reference TRBV9 and TRBJ1-6, the full variable domain reads DSGVTQTPKHLITATGQRVTLRCSPRSGDLSVYWYQQSLDQGLQFLIQYYNGEERAKGNILERFSAQQFPDLHSELNLSSLELGDSALYFCASRSAGAYHNSPLHFGNGTRLTVT.

This clonotype was detected a few times. V is TRBV20-1 and J is TRBJ2-7; D might be TRBD1 or TRBD2, each matching 5 bases. Germline CDR1 reads DFQATT; CDR2 reads SNEGSKA (reference sequence). Between the trimmed V and J ends, which lost 6 bases and 0 bases, there was a span of 9 bases. The CDR3 sequence is 12 residues long. In DNA form, the CDR3 reads TGCAGTGCGGTCGGGACCTCCTACGAGCAGTACTTC. Amino acids: CSAVGTSYEQYF.

In its sample, this clonotype was seen many times. The chain carries TRBV5-6 and TRBJ2-7; D is undetermined. The germline gives CDR1 SGHDT, CDR2 YYEEEE. CDR3 length: 12 amino acids. V lost 3 bases and J 5 bases, leaving 9 bases between the germline ends. CDR3 residues: CASSSGPDEQYF. The CDR3 DNA reads TGTGCCAGCAGCTCCGGGCCCGACGAGCAGTACTTC.

This clonotype was observed many times. Since no conserved phenylalanine or tryptophan closes the CDR3, a read error is the likely cause. The DNA is omitted, as the CDR3 cannot be located on it reliably, and the CDR3 follows TCRdb's listing. The chain links TRBV19 to TRBJ2-5; TRBD1 was called by the table and not checked on the DNA. Germline values: CDR1 LNHDA, CDR2 SQIVND (reference sequence). The CDR3 totals 9 residues, both ends included. CDR3 residues: CASSIETPG.

The rearrangement links TRBV12-3 or TRBV12-4 to TRBJ1-1, with D possibly matching TRBD1 (5 bases). Trimming removed 6 bases at V and 4 bases at J, with 15 bases between. CDR3 length: 14 residues. The CDR3 nucleotides are TGTGCCAGCAGCTTATTAAGGGGTCGCACTGAAGCTTTCTTT. Residues: CASSLLRGRTEAFF.

This clonotype turned up a few times. A much larger clone differs from this one at a single base, so this may be a read error. The rearrangement joins TRBV5-1 to TRBJ1-1; D remains ambiguous. In germline, CDR1 is SGHRS, CDR2 YFSETQ. The length of the CDR3 is 13 residues. The CDR3 DNA follows: TGTGCCAGCAGCTCCATTGGGGTTTCTGAAGCTTCCTTT. Encoded protein: CASSSIGVSEASF.

This clonotype was seen more than once but under ten times. This may arise from a read error, as a much more abundant clone is one base away. The CDR3 carries no conserved terminal phenylalanine or tryptophan, so it likely arises from a read error. The chain carries TRBV20-1 and TRBJ1-1; 7 bases match TRBD1. The germline gives CDR1 DFQATT, CDR2 SNEGSKA (reference sequence). This CDR3 contains 15 residues. DNA of the CDR3: TGCGGTGCTCGAGAAAAGGGACAGATGAACACTGAAGCTTTCCTT. Translated: CGAREKGQMNTEAFL.

Here the CDR3 DNA reads TGCAGTGTGGAGGGCGACACCGGGGAGCTGTTTTTT. It specifies CSVEGDTGELFF. V usage is TRBV20-1 and J usage is TRBJ2-2; TRBD2 might be the D (6 bases). The germline V gene encodes CDR1 DFQATT and CDR2 SNEGSKA (reference sequence). The CDR3 has 12 residues. The ends were cut back, 7 bases at V and 3 bases at J, with 9 bases in the middle.